These T cell receptor beta chains were read from a single sample in a study of CD8+ T cells in alopecia areata. Repertoires were generated with immunoSEQ multiplex PCR, while TCRdb's copy carries only in-frame clones and drops some. The data hold just under 65,000 clones, with just over 45% observed a single time. The material sequenced was CD8+ T cells sorted from blood, taken around week 36, from a patient treated with tofacitinib. All receptors come from a human donor with alopecia areata. Both conserved end residues are trimmed from each CDR3. Each record gives: CDR3 protein, D gene, V gene. The D gene is left open where the match is weak.

CDR3: ASSYSSGSSYNEQF; D: -; V: TRBV6-5
CDR3: ASSSYPDTQY; D: -; V: TRBV7-9
CDR3: ASSPGTGPYEQY; D: TRBD1; V: TRBV19
CDR3: SFSQGGEAF; D: -; V: TRBV29-1
CDR3: SVVLRVETQY; D: -; V: TRBV29-1
CDR3: ASSPPGLGSYEQY; D: TRBD2; V: TRBV7-9
CDR3: ASAGQEIRNTGELF; D: TRBD1; V: TRBV2
CDR3: ASSPGGLVQPQH; D: TRBD1; V: TRBV7-9
CDR3: ATGTVLQETQY; D: TRBD1; V: TRBV7-9
CDR3: ASSLSVAGREAF; D: -; V: TRBV27
CDR3: ASSQETGGPYEQY; D: TRBD1; V: TRBV4-2
CDR3: ASSPQEQY; D: -; V: TRBV5-1
CDR3: ASSYSSGNSYEQY; D: TRBD2; V: TRBV7-9
CDR3: ASSRSSYEQY; D: -; V: TRBV11-2
CDR3: ASTRGAGDTEAF; D: -; V: TRBV7-9
CDR3: ATLGLAGDHWNEQF; D: TRBD2; V: TRBV2
CDR3: ASSFLGFRRGDEY; D: -; V: TRBV13
CDR3: ASRPAGGWYNEQF; D: -; V: TRBV6-6
CDR3: AISDLQGANTGELF; D: TRBD1; V: TRBV10-3
CDR3: SVEDWAGGVEQY; D: TRBD1; V: TRBV29-1
CDR3: ASSPRPDTQY; D: -; V: TRBV7-2
CDR3: ASSVARRETQY; D: -; V: TRBV7-9
CDR3: ASSQDRVEQF; D: -; V: TRBV4-1
CDR3: SVEVGQGARGYT; D: TRBD1; V: TRBV29-1
CDR3: SVAGSGTGELF; D: -; V: TRBV29-1
CDR3: SVEPNSGANVLT; D: -; V: TRBV29-1
CDR3: ASSVVASGMSEQY; D: TRBD2; V: TRBV9
CDR3: ASRHARESGELF; D: -; V: TRBV7-6
CDR3: AWTGDVETQY; D: -; V: TRBV30
CDR3: ASSAGTSGRREQF; D: TRBD2; V: TRBV9
CDR3: ASSLRTGEDLDTQY; D: TRBD1; V: TRBV5-1
CDR3: ASSPTYNEQF; D: -; V: TRBV14
CDR3: ATSNQDNYGYT; D: -; V: TRBV15
CDR3: ASSLPRTSGSQKTDTQY; D: TRBD2; V: TRBV7-2
CDR3: ASSSDEAF; D: -; V: TRBV7-2
CDR3: ASSPGVGGTEAF; D: -; V: TRBV6-5
CDR3: ASSSGTGPYEQY; D: TRBD1; V: TRBV7-9
CDR3: ASSQGQALNTEAF; D: -; V: TRBV4-1
CDR3: ASSQDSGGGDQPQH; D: TRBD1; V: TRBV4-3
CDR3: SVSDRARGAF; D: TRBD1; V: TRBV29-1
CDR3: ASSEPPWEPQH; D: -; V: TRBV2
CDR3: ASSQDRGGPNEQF; D: -; V: TRBV4-1